Only a few counts were recorded for the clone carrying this T cell receptor (beta chain). Its target is not known. CD4 T cells were positively selected, then CD8 T cells from the CD4-negative fraction. This sample was taken from a study of naive and memory T cell subsets. Findings and limits, study-wide: Activation and differentiation may alter RNA-based TCR counts. The power law exponent of TCR abundance differed between naive and memory cells. Possibly reflecting memory cells re-expressing CD45RA, a few larger clonotypes occurred in naive repertoires, especially CD8.

The germline V gene encodes CDR1 DFQATT and CDR2 SNEGSKA (reference sequence). Trimming cost V 3 bases and J 10 bases; bases outside gene matches: 5. The CDR3 is made up of 12 amino acids. Two oligonucleotides, mixed equimolar, formed the beta constant-region primer covering TRBC1 and TRBC2. The ligated cDNA underwent four PCR rounds using SP2 and nested alpha and beta constant-region primers. The cDNA 3' end received a ligated single-stranded oligonucleotide carrying the SP2 primer and a 12-nucleotide UMI. TCRdb re-called the UMI-ligation and nested PCR reads with MiXCR, one entry per CDR3 protein. The table records around 160,000 distinct CDR3 sequences, roughly 20% of them present only once.

The source material was naive CD4+ T cells from blood. This receptor was identified in a human donor in good health. This chain joins TRBV20-1 and TRBJ2-1, with 8 bases matching TRBD2. In DNA, the CDR3 is TGCAGTGCTAGCAGGACTAGCATAGAGCAGTTCTTC. Its translation: CSASRTSIEQFF.